These T cell receptor beta chains were read from a single sample in a study of shared clonotypes between healthy human individuals. Using immunoSEQ multiplex PCR, the repertoire was profiled, and TCRdb retains in-frame clones only, with some absent. The table includes about 990,000 clones, more than 75% detected once. Source material: memory CD4+ T cells from PBMCs. The receptor source for this set is a man between 18 and 29 years old in good health. Some clones in this sample may be carry-over from other donors' samples. Both conserved end residues are part of each CDR3. Fields, in order: CDR3 length, J gene, D gene, V gene, clone size, CDR3 protein, CDR3 DNA. D genes are given only for firm matches. Size is omitted from some rows. Given values are once, few, many or a class for expanded clones.

16,TRBJ1-4,NA,TRBV2,NA,CASSEGWSGTNEKLFF,TGTGCCAGCAGTGAAGGTTGGAGTGGGACTAATGAAAAACTGTTTTTT
12,TRBJ2-1,NA,TRBV5-4,NA,CASSSKNNEQFF,TGTGCCAGCAGCTCGAAGAACAATGAGCAGTTCTTC
15,TRBJ1-3,NA,TRBV5-1,few,CASSLEGFSGNTIYF,TGCGCCAGCAGCTTGGAGGGCTTCTCTGGAAACACCATATATTTT
14,TRBJ2-2,TRBD2,TRBV30,NA,CAVTSGRETGELFF,TGTGCCGTGACTAGCGGGAGGGAAACCGGGGAGCTGTTTTTT
14,TRBJ1-1,NA,TRBV29-1,NA,CSVASGRGELGAFF,TGCAGCGTTGCGTCCGGGCGCGGCGAATTGGGGGCTTTCTTT
12,TRBJ1-4,NA,TRBV29-1,once,CSFKSGNEKLFF,TGCAGCTTCAAGTCCGGTAATGAAAAACTGTTTTTT
12,TRBJ2-1,NA,TRBV18,NA,CASSPQSREQFF,TGTGCCAGCTCACCCCAGAGCCGGGAGCAGTTCTTC
13,TRBJ1-1,NA,TRBV7-9,NA,CASSLRDRPGAFF,TGTGCCAGCAGCTTACGGGACCGGCCCGGAGCTTTCTTT
13,TRBJ1-1,NA,TRBV6-6,NA,CASSYAMNTEAFF,TGTGCCAGCAGTTACGCCATGAACACTGAAGCTTTCTTT
19,TRBJ2-5,TRBD2,TRBV5-1,NA,CASSLARTSGRGMRETQYF,TGCGCCAGCAGCTTGGCCCGGACTAGCGGGAGAGGTATGCGAGAGACCCAGTACTTC
15,TRBJ1-3,NA,TRBV5-6,NA,CASSFMGLAGNTIYF,TGTGCCAGCAGCTTTATGGGGTTGGCTGGAAACACCATATATTTT
14,TRBJ2-7,NA,TRBV15,NA,CATSRGPRSYEQYF,TGTGCCACCAGCAGAGGACCGAGATCCTACGAGCAGTACTTC
12,TRBJ2-7,NA,TRBV28,NA,CASSFASYEQYF,TGTGCCAGCAGTTTCGCTAGCTACGAGCAGTACTTC
15,TRBJ2-7,TRBD1,TRBV18,NA,CASSPGDRASYEQYF,TGTGCCAGCTCACCCGGGGACAGGGCATCCTACGAGCAGTACTTC
14,TRBJ2-7,TRBD1,TRBV28,NA,CASSPGQGSYEQYF,TGTGCCAGCAGTCCGGGACAGGGGTCCTACGAGCAGTACTTC
16,TRBJ2-3,TRBD1,TRBV7-9,NA,CASRQRQGSNTDTQYF,TGTGCCAGCAGACAAAGACAGGGGAGTAATACAGATACGCAGTATTTT
15,TRBJ1-2,TRBD1,TRBV6-5,NA,CASTPYLETGSGYTF,TGTGCCAGCACCCCCTACCTTGAGACAGGGAGCGGCTACACCTTC
13,TRBJ2-5,TRBD1,TRBV2,NA,CASRGTGGETQYF,TGTGCCAGCAGAGGGACAGGGGGAGAGACCCAGTACTTC
16,TRBJ2-3,NA,TRBV7-2,NA,CASSRTATGRTDTQYF,TGTGCCAGCAGTCGTACGGCGACAGGACGCACAGATACGCAGTATTTT
14,TRBJ2-5,NA,TRBV9,NA,CASSVGVSSETQYF,TGTGCCAGCAGCGTAGGGGTGTCGTCGGAGACCCAGTACTTC
16,TRBJ2-3,NA,TRBV5-1,few,CASNQRAGSGTDTQYF,TGCGCCAGCAACCAAAGGGCGGGGTCTGGCACAGATACGCAGTATTTT
14,TRBJ2-7,NA,TRBV28,NA,CASSLWSGAYEQYF,TGTGCCAGCAGTTTATGGTCAGGGGCCTACGAGCAGTACTTC
13,TRBJ2-7,NA,TRBV30,few,CAWQGGRNYEQYF,TGTGCCTGGCAAGGGGGACGGAACTACGAGCAGTACTTC
16,TRBJ1-2,TRBD1,TRBV5-1,NA,CASSLGQGAKGYGYTF,TGCGCCAGCAGCTTGGGCCAGGGGGCGAAGGGATATGGCTACACCTTC
18,TRBJ2-2,NA,TRBV5-6,NA,CASRAGYFGSGGTGELFF,NA
14,TRBJ1-1,NA,TRBV6-1,few,CASSDFSQAAEAFF,TGTGCCAGCAGTGATTTCTCGCAAGCCGCTGAAGCTTTCTTT
14,TRBJ2-7,NA,TRBV5-1,NA,CASSLIVSGSEQYF,TGCGCCAGCAGCTTGATTGTGAGCGGTAGCGAGCAGTACTTC
15,TRBJ2-1,TRBD1,TRBV4-1,NA,CASSHFPDRDNEQFF,TGCGCCAGCAGCCATTTCCCCGACAGGGACAATGAGCAGTTCTTC
14,TRBJ1-1,TRBD1,TRBV6-5,NA,CASREGQGATEAFF,TGTGCCAGCAGGGAAGGACAGGGGGCGACTGAAGCTTTCTTT
16,TRBJ2-6,NA,TRBV7-3,once,CASGNFISSGANVLTF,TGTGCCAGCGGGAACTTCATTTCCTCTGGGGCCAACGTCCTGACTTTC
13,TRBJ2-7,NA,TRBV5-4,NA,CASSSRHPYEQYF,TGTGCCAGCAGCTCGAGACACCCCTACGAGCAGTACTTC
15,TRBJ1-1,NA,TRBV21-1,NA,CASSKGVRGWTEAFF,TGTGCCAGCAGCAAAGGTGTCAGGGGATGGACTGAAGCTTTCTTT
15,TRBJ1-2,NA,TRBV27,few,CASSFRFSGGASYTF,TGTGCCAGCAGTTTTAGGTTTTCGGGGGGCGCGAGCTACACCTTC
18,TRBJ2-3,TRBD1,TRBV5-6,NA,CASSLITAGTGESDTQYF,TGTGCCAGCAGCTTGATTACCGCCGGGACAGGGGAATCAGATACGCAGTATTTT
15,TRBJ1-2,NA,TRBV5-1,NA,CASSLQYGQNYGYTF,TGCGCCAGCAGCTTACAATATGGACAGAACTATGGCTACACCTTC
13,TRBJ2-1,NA,TRBV18,NA,CASSPSVYNEQFF,TGTGCCAGCTCACCGAGCGTCTACAATGAGCAGTTCTTC
13,TRBJ2-7,TRBD1,TRBV11-2,once,CASKGTVNYEQYF,TGTGCCAGCAAAGGGACAGTCAATTACGAGCAGTACTTC
17,TRBJ1-3,NA,TRBV28,once,CASSSIGGRAFGNTIYF,TGTGCCAGCAGTTCCATTGGCGGGAGGGCGTTCGGAAACACCATATATTTT
14,TRBJ1-5,NA,TRBV10-3,NA,CAISEWAGDQPQHF,TGTGCCATCAGTGAGTGGGCAGGGGATCAGCCCCAGCATTTT
14,TRBJ2-2,TRBD2,TRBV5-1,NA,CASSSQLAAGELFF,TGCGCCAGCAGCTCCCAGCTAGCGGCCGGGGAGCTGTTTTTT
15,TRBJ2-7,TRBD2,TRBV9,NA,CASSVSGLVINEQYF,TGTGCCAGCAGCGTTTCGGGACTAGTCATCAACGAGCAGTACTTC
15,TRBJ2-7,NA,TRBV5-1,NA,CASSRLGGQIYEQYF,TGCGCCAGCAGCAGGCTAGGGGGACAAATCTACGAGCAGTACTTC
14,TRBJ2-4,TRBD1,TRBV7-9,NA,CASSIPDRADIQYF,TGTGCCAGCAGCATCCCGGACAGGGCTGATATTCAGTACTTC